This T cell receptor beta chain was captured in a study of T-cell reconstitution after alpha-beta-depleted transplantation in children. In its sample, this clonotype was seen once. Germline V CDR1 and CDR2: PRHDT, FYEKMQ (reference sequence). The CDR3 is made up of 15 amino acids. The TCRbeta library incorporated unique molecular identifiers. Each CDR3 protein gets one entry after TCRdb re-called the PCR reads with MiXCR. The sample comprises around 530,000 distinct CDR3 sequences, around a third of which are singletons, and 2% to 3% rests with the top ten. This receptor was taken from a human donor who donated a stem cell graft to a child with aplastic anemia. This sample comprised PBMCs from the stem cell graft donor, obtained from the stem cell graft. The chain carries TRBV13 and TRBJ2-3, with D possibly being TRBD1 or TRBD2 (5 bases each). The J call may be incorrect, as the DNA end agrees better with TRBJ2-7. The chain's CDR3 is CASSLSRDVVLEQYF. CDR3 nucleotide sequence: TGTGCCAGCAGCTTAAGCCGGGACGTAGTACTCGAGCAGTACTTC.